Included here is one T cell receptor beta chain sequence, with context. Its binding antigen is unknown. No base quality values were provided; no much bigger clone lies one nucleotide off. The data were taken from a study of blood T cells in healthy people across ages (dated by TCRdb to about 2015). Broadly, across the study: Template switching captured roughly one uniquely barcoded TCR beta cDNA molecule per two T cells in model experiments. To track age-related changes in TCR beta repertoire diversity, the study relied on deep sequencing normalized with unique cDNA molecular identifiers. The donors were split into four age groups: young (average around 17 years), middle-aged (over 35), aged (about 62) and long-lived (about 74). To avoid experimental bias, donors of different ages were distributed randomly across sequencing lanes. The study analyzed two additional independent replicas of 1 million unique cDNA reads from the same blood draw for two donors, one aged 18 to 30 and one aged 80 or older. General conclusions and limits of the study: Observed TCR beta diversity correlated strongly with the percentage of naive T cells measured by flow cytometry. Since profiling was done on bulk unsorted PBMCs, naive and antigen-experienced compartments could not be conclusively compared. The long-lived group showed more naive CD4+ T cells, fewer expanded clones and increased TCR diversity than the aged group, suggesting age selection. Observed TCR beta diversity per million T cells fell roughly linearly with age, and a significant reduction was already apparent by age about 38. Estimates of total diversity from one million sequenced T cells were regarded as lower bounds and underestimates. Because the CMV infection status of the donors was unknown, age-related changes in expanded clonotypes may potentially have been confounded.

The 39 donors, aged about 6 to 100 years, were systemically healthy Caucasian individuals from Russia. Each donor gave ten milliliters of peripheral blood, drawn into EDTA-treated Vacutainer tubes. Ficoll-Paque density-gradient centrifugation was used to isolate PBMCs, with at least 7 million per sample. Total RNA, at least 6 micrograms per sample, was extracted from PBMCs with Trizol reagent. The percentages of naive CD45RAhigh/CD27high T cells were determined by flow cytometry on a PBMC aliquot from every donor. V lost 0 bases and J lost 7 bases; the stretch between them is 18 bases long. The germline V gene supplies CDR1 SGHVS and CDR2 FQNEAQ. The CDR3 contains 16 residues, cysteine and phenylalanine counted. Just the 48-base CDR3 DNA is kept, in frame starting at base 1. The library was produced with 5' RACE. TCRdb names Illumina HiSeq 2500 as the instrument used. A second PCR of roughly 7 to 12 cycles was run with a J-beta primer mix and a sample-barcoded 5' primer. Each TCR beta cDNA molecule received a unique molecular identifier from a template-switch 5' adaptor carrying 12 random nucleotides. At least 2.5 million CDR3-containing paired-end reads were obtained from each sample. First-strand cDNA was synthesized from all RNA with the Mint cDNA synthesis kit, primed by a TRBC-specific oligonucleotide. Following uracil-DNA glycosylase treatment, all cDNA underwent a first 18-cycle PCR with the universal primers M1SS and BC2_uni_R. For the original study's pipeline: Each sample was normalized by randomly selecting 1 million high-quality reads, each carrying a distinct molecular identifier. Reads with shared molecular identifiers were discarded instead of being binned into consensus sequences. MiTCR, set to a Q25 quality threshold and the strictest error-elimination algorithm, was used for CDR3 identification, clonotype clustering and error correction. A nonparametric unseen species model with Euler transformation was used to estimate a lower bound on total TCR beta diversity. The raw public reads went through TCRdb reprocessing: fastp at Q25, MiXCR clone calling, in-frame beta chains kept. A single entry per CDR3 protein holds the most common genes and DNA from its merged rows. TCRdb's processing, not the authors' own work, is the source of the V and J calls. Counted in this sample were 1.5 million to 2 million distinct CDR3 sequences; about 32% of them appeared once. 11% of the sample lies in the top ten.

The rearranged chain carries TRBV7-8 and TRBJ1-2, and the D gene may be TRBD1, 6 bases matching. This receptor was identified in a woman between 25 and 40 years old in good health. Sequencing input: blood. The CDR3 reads CASSLAGRGSYLGYTF. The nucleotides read TGTGCCAGCAGCTTAGCGGGCAGGGGATCCTATCTTGGCTACACCTTC.